This entry is about one T cell receptor beta chain. Antigen specificity is unknown. The data originate from a study of T cell repertoires and HLA-DP antigens. Assay used: immunoSEQ multiplex PCR; TCRdb lists only in-frame clones, some missing. The sample shows approximately 100,000 clones, around 86% of them seen only once. This CDR3 has 12 residues. The sample taken for sequencing was CD4+ T cells from PBMCs. V usage is TRBV5-3 and J usage is TRBJ1-5, with 11 bases fitting TRBD1. TRBV5-3 is an open reading frame whose function is uncertain. This receptor was taken from a man aged 50 to 59 in good health and CMV-seronegative. The CDR3 loop reads CGGQGVNQPQHF. For the CDR3, the DNA is TGTGGGGGACAGGGGGTCAATCAGCCCCAGCATTTT.